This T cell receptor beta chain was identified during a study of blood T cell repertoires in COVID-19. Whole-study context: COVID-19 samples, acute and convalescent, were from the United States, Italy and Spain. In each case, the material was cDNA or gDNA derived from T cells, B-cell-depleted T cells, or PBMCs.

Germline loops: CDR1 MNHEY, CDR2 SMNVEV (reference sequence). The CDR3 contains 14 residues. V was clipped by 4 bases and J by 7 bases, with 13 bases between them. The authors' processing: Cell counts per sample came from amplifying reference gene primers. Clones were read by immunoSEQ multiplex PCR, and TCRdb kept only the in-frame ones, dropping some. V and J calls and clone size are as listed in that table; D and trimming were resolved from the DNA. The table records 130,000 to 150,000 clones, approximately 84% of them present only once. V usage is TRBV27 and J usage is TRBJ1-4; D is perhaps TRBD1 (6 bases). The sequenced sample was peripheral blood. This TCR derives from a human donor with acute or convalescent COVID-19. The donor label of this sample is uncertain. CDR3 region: CASSSQGLGEKLFF. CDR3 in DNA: TGTGCCAGCAGTTCACAGGGTCTGGGTGAAAAACTGTTTTTT.